What follows describes a single T cell receptor (beta chain). This CDR3 has 15 amino acids. Germline CDR1 reads SGHTA; CDR2 reads FQGNSA. V gave up 11 bases and J gave up 4 bases; unmatched junction bases: 9. This sample is part of a study of cytomegalovirus exposure and HLA in healthy donors. PCR was performed using 60 Vbeta and 13 Jbeta primers. TCRdb's copy holds only in-frame clones and misses some; the assay was immunoSEQ multiplex PCR. This sample yields a few hundred thousand clones, of which roughly 80% are seen a single time; roughly 0.22% belongs to the top ten. This clonotype was sampled from a girl aged 2 to 10 in good health and CMV-seronegative. The sequencing input was PBMCs. The chain combines TRBV7-2 with TRBJ2-1, with 12 bases identical to TRBD2. The chain's CDR3 is CASTRTSGDYNEQFF. The CDR3, as DNA: TGTGCCTCCACGAGGACTAGCGGGGATTACAATGAGCAGTTCTTC.